These T cell receptor beta chains were read from a single sample in a study of spatial heterogeneity in lung cancer. TCRdb re-analysed the 5' RACE reads in MiXCR, keeping a single row per CDR3 protein. The repertoire includes fewer than 20,000 distinct CDR3 sequences, about 9% of them detected once, and less than 25% sits in the top ten. Sequences were derived from PBMCs, sampled at follow-up. Every receptor here comes from a male donor with early-stage non-small cell lung cancer. Both conserved end residues are part of each CDR3. Fields, in order: J gene, V gene, D gene, clone size, CDR3 protein, CDR3 DNA. A D gene is named only where the DNA matches it firmly. Clone size is stated in some rows and not others, as once, few, many or a class when expanded.

>TRBJ2-3|TRBV9|.|medium-sized
CASSPMAADTQYF
TGTGCCAGCAGCCCCATGGCGGCAGATACGCAGTATTTT
>TRBJ2-5|TRBV18|.|many
CASSPKLRGQDGEETQYF
TGTGCCAGCTCGCCTAAACTCCGTGGGCAAGACGGAGAAGAGACCCAGTACTTC
>TRBJ2-7|TRBV12-3/TRBV12-4|.|many
CASSWGTHYEQYF
TGTGCCAGCAGTTGGGGGACACACTACGAGCAGTACTTC
>TRBJ2-5|TRBV7-8|.|.
CASSLSNVRETQYF
TGTGCCAGCAGCTTGTCGAACGTTCGGGAGACCCAGTACTTC
>TRBJ2-5|TRBV3-1|TRBD2|many
CASSHRGEETQYF
TGTGCCAGCAGCCATCGGGGGGAAGAGACCCAGTACTTC
>TRBJ1-4|TRBV28|.|many
CASSPGLSTNEKLFF
TGTGCCAGCAGCCCGGGGCTCTCAACTAATGAAAAACTGTTTTTT
>TRBJ2-1|TRBV20-1|TRBD2|many
CSARDRGGPEQFF
TGCAGTGCTAGAGACCGGGGGGGGCCTGAGCAGTTCTTC
>TRBJ1-2|TRBV20-1|.|.
CSASPQVYYGYTF
TGCAGTGCTAGTCCTCAGGTTTACTATGGCTACACCTTC
>TRBJ2-6|TRBV3-1|.|many
CASSQGVSGANVLTF
TGTGCCAGCAGCCAAGGGGTATCTGGGGCCAACGTCCTGACTTTC
>TRBJ2-3|TRBV20-1|.|.
CSARDSGEPVGDTQYF
TGCAGTGCTAGAGATAGTGGAGAGCCGGTGGGAGATACGCAGTATTTT
>TRBJ2-7|TRBV28|TRBD2|many
CASSRTSVKSYEQYF
TGTGCCAGCAGTCGGACTAGCGTGAAGTCCTACGAGCAGTACTTC
>TRBJ1-3|TRBV20-1|.|many
CSANPTATGNTIYF
TGCAGTGCTAATCCCACAGCAACTGGAAACACCATATATTTT
>TRBJ2-7|TRBV10-2|TRBD2|many
CASSEGRLAGGSSYEQYF
TGCGCCAGCAGTGAAGGGCGACTAGCGGGAGGATCCTCCTACGAGCAGTACTTC
>TRBJ2-7|TRBV4-1|TRBD2|few
CASSQDRLAGGLGEQYF
TGCGCCAGCAGCCAAGATAGGCTAGCGGGAGGACTGGGCGAGCAGTACTTC
>TRBJ2-4|TRBV2|.|few
CASTTGPRGNIQYF
TGTGCCAGCACCACCGGTCCGAGGGGAAACATTCAGTACTTC
>TRBJ2-7|TRBV12-3/TRBV12-4|TRBD2|few
CASSLSNRDYGEQYF
TGTGCCAGCAGTCTCTCGAACCGGGACTATGGCGAGCAGTACTTC
>TRBJ1-6|TRBV7-8|TRBD1|many
CASSATGGPPYNSPLHF
TGTGCCAGCAGCGCAACAGGGGGGCCGCCCTATAATTCACCCCTCCACTTT
>TRBJ2-7|TRBV7-2|TRBD1|many
CASSLTGGANYEQYF
TGTGCCAGCAGCCTCACAGGGGGCGCAAACTACGAGCAGTACTTC
>TRBJ2-1|TRBV20-1|.|.
CSASRSDNEQFF
TGCAGTGCTTCCCGAAGTGATAATGAGCAGTTCTTC
>TRBJ1-6|TRBV20-1|.|.
CSVSTGSYNSPLHF
TGCAGTGTTAGTACAGGCTCCTATAATTCACCCCTCCACTTT